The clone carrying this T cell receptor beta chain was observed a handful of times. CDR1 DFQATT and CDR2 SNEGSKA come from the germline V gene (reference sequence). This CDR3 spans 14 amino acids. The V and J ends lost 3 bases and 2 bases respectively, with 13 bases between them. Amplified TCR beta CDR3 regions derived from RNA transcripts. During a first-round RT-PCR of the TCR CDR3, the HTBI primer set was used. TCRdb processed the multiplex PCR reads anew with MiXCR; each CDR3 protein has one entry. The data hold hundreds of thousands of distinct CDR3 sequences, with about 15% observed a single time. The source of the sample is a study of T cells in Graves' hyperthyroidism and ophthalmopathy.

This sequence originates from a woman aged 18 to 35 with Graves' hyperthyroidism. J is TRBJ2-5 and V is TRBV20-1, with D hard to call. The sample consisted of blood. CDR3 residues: CSASREALQETQYF. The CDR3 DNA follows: TGCAGTGCTAGCCGTGAGGCTCTTCAAGAGACCCAGTACTTC.